One sample yielded the 5 T cell receptor beta chains listed below, sequenced in a study of tumor-infiltrating lymphocytes in primary liver carcinoma. The researchers produced TCR beta cDNA from approximately 0.45 ug total RNA with a constant-region primer. Slightly modified ARM-PCR with three nested multiplex PCR rounds yielded TCR beta libraries. Researchers ran the first two PCR rounds for ten to eleven cycles each with TRBV1-TRBV30 forward primers and a C-beta reverse primer. TCRdb reprocessed the multiplex PCR reads with MiXCR, giving one entry per CDR3 protein. The table shows approximately 330,000 distinct CDR3 sequences, with roughly two thirds occurring only once. The blood RNA (from unsorted whole blood) was obtained, and germline DNA was also extracted. The sample consisted of peripheral blood. These receptors were collected from a man aged 40-49 years with primary liver carcinoma and hepatitis B virus infection.

In its sample, this clonotype was seen once. At one of its ends the junction is not consistent with the germline gene, which may arise from a read error. The gene calls are TRBV11-2 and TRBJ2-7, with 7 bases lining up with TRBD1. The CDR3 has 16 amino acids. Germline CDR1 and CDR2: SGHAT and FQNNGV. For the CDR3, the DNA is TGTGCCAGCAGCTTAAATCACGGGACAGAAAATAACGAGCAATACTTC. Translation: CASSLNHGTENNEQYF.

In regard to this clonotype: One junction end does not reproduce the germline sequence, and a read error may be involved. V gene TRBV12-3 or TRBV12-4 combines with J gene TRBJ2-1; D unresolved. This CDR3 is built from 15 residues. CDR3 in DNA: TGTGCCTGCAAGAGAGGAACTTTCTCCTACAATGAGCTGTTCTTC. Its protein is CACKRGTFSYNELFF.

The rearrangement joins TRBV11-2 to TRBJ2-1; D unresolved. The length of the CDR3 is 13 residues. CDR1 and CDR2 (germline): SGHAT, FQNNGV. Trimming shortened V by 7 bases and J by 8 bases, and 15 bases separated the two germline ends. The chain's CDR3 is CASNSTEPYEQFF. In DNA, the CDR3 is TGTGCCAGCAATTCGACGGAGCCCTATGAGCAGTTCTTC.

J is TRBJ1-5 and V is TRBV19, with 9 bases lining up with TRBD1. CDR3 length: 16 amino acids. The germline V gene has CDR1 LNHDA and CDR2 SQIVND (reference sequence). Germline trimming cut 0 bases from V and 7 bases from J; bases unmatched to any gene: 7. The CDR3: CASSIEGTGTRQPQHF. CDR3 in DNA: TGTGCCAGTAGTATAGAGGGGACAGGGACGAGGCAGCCCCAGCATTTT.

This chain links TRBV28 with TRBJ2-3; D gene unclear. CDR1 MDHEN and CDR2 SYDVKM come from the germline V gene. With 2 bases removed from V and 4 bases from J, the gap between germline ends came to 4 bases. The CDR3 covers 12 residues. CDR3 amino acids: CASSLESDTQYF. In nucleotides, the CDR3 is TGTGCCAGCAGTTTAGAGTCAGATACGCAGTATTTT.